The 24 T cell receptor beta chains below were found in one sample sequenced in a study of cytomegalovirus exposure and HLA in healthy donors. The PCR contained 60 Vbeta and 13 Jbeta primers. Method: immunoSEQ multiplex PCR; TCRdb's copy keeps in-frame clones and lacks some. The profile shows 90,000 to 150,000 clones, around 75% of them singletons. The sequenced material came from PBMCs. The receptor source for this set is a woman aged 40 to 49 in good health and CMV-seropositive.

The chain links TRBV18 to TRBJ2-2, with a weak D call TRBD2 (5 bases). The CDR3 consists of 15 residues. V was cut by 3 bases and J by 5 bases, with 13 bases left in between. CDR1 is KGHSH and CDR2 is LQKENI in the germline V gene. The CDR3 region has the DNA TGTGCCAGCTCACCTACGAGGGCGGATACCGGGGAGCTGTTTTTT. This sequence encodes CASSPTRADTGELFF.

This chain joins TRBV6-1 and TRBJ1-2; 8 positions match TRBD1. The junction had 9 bases not matched to a gene; V was cut back by 1 base and J by 8 bases. In germline, CDR1 is MNHNS, CDR2 SASEGT. This CDR3 spans 15 amino acids. This chain's CDR3 is CASSEGQGRGLGYTF. In DNA, the CDR3 is TGTGCCAGCAGTGAAGGGCAGGGCAGGGGGCTGGGCTACACCTTC.

This clone was seen more than once but under ten times. V is TRBV4-3 and J is TRBJ2-7, with unresolved D. Germline values: CDR1 LGHNA, CDR2 YSLEER. V was clipped by 3 bases and J by 2 bases, with 14 bases between them. This CDR3 has 15 amino acids. Written as DNA, the CDR3 is TGCGCCAGCAGCCAGGAAACAGTGAAGACCTACGAGCAGTACTTC. Amino acid sequence: CASSQETVKTYEQYF.

The chain links TRBV5-1 to TRBJ1-1; 8 bases fit TRBD1. With V trimmed by 4 bases and J by 5 bases, 7 bases remained unmatched. The CDR3 totals 14 residues. Germline V CDR1 and CDR2: SGHRS, YFSETQ. CDR3 region: CASSISGGWTEAFF. The CDR3 DNA sequence: TGCGCCAGCAGCATCTCAGGGGGCTGGACTGAAGCTTTCTTT.

The rearrangement joins TRBV29-1 to TRBJ2-1, with 13 bases matching TRBD2. The CDR3 loop spans 17 amino acids. V lost 7 bases and J lost 1; bases outside the gene matches: 10. Germline V lookup: CDR1 SQVTM, CDR2 ANQGSEA. This CDR3 is CSAVGLAGVRSYNEQFF. In nucleotides, the CDR3 is TGCAGCGCTGTTGGACTAGCGGGAGTCCGGTCCTACAATGAGCAGTTCTTC.

DNA for the CDR3: TGTGCCAGCATCCAACAGGGTCAGGGTAGGGGCACTGAAGCTTTCTTT. It encodes CASIQQGQGRGTEAFF. The rearrangement joins TRBV25-1 to TRBJ1-1, with a tentative D call TRBD1 (6 bases). The CDR3 loop spans 16 amino acids. Between the trimmed V and J ends, which lost 7 bases and 4 bases, there was a span of 22 bases. Germline V gives CDR1 MGHDK, CDR2 SYGVNS.

V gene TRBV4-1 combines with J gene TRBJ2-5; 9 bases line up with TRBD2. The CDR3 is 14 amino acids. The V segment lost 1 base and the J segment 3 bases; nucleotides outside the gene matches: 0. Germline CDR1 reads MGHRA; CDR2 reads YSYEKL. This chain's CDR3 is CASSQGLAEETQYF. The CDR3 nucleotides read TGCGCCAGCAGCCAAGGACTAGCGGAAGAGACCCAGTACTTC.

This clone has only a few counts. The V and J genes are TRBV28 and TRBJ1-4, with 11 bases that match TRBD1. Germline lookup yields CDR1 MDHEN and CDR2 SYDVKM. The length of the CDR3 is 14 residues. V dropped 6 bases and J dropped 6; count of bases not matched to a gene: 3. The CDR3 DNA reads as TGTGCCAGCAGGGGGACAGGGGGTCATGAAAAACTGTTTTTT. As protein: CASRGTGGHEKLFF. The full variable domain, its missing parts supplied by reference TRBV28 and TRBJ1-4, is DVKVTQSSRYLVKRTGEKVFLECVQDMDHENMFWYRQDPGLGLRLIYFSYDVKMKEKGDIPEGYSVSREKKERFSLILESASTNQTSMYLCASRGTGGHEKLFFGSGTQLSVL.

This clone was seen ten or more times. The gene calls are TRBV28 and TRBJ2-1, with D possibly TRBD1 on 6 matching bases. Germline CDR1 and CDR2: MDHEN and SYDVKM. V was trimmed by 8 bases and J by 4 bases, leaving 12 bases between them. The CDR3 is 13 residues long. The DNA for the CDR3 is TGTGCCAGCTTCAGGGGCGGATACAATGAGCAGTTCTTC. Protein product: CASFRGGYNEQFF.

V gene TRBV6-6 combines with J gene TRBJ1-2; no clear D gene. Germline CDR1 reads MNHNY; CDR2 reads SVGAGI (reference sequence). CDR3 length: 14 residues. The V and J ends lost 6 bases and 6 bases respectively, with 17 bases between them. The CDR3 nucleotides read TGTGCCAGCAGAGCAGGAGGTCCGTACGATGGCTACACCTTC. The encoded protein is CASRAGGPYDGYTF.

This chain links TRBV15 with TRBJ1-5; perhaps TRBD1 as D (6 bases). The CDR3 contains 15 residues. Germline CDR1 is LNHNV and CDR2 is YYDKDF (reference sequence). Trimming removed 1 base from V and 1 base from J, with 8 bases in between. In nucleotides, the CDR3 is TGTGCCACCAGCAGAGGACAGGTGAGCAATCAGCCCCAGCATTTT. The encoded protein is CATSRGQVSNQPQHF.

V and J are TRBV30 and TRBJ2-7; 8 bases align to TRBD1. CDR3 length: 12 amino acids. V dropped 7 bases and J dropped 5; count of bases not matched to a gene: 7. Germline values: CDR1 GTSNPN, CDR2 SVGIG (reference sequence). The CDR3 reads CASRTGSHEQYF. Written as DNA, the CDR3 is TGTGCCTCCCGGACAGGGTCCCACGAGCAGTACTTC.

The chain carries TRBV4-3 and TRBJ1-2; maybe TRBD1 (6 bases). V was cut by 0 bases and J by 0 bases, with 8 bases left in between. CDR3 size: 15 residues. Germline assignment: CDR1 LGHNA and CDR2 YSLEER. CDR3 sequence reads: CASSQDRGTNYGYTF. In DNA, the CDR3 is TGCGCCAGCAGCCAAGACAGGGGCACTAACTATGGCTACACCTTC.

V and J are TRBV6-5 and TRBJ1-4; D remains ambiguous. CDR1 MNHEY and CDR2 SVGAGI come from the germline V gene. The CDR3 sequence is 15 residues long. V lost 2 bases and J lost 12, with 19 bases in between. The CDR3 DNA follows: TGTGCCAGCAGTTACCGGGCCGAGGGAGTGAAGGAACTGTTTTTT. Translated, it gives CASSYRAEGVKELFF.

V and J are TRBV11-2 and TRBJ1-1, with TRBD1 matching 12 bases. Unmatched junction bases numbered 11, after V lost 2 bases and J lost 1 base. The germline V gene has CDR1 SGHAT and CDR2 FQNNGV. The CDR3 runs 19 residues. The CDR3 here is CASSLILGQGAFGNTEAFF. The CDR3, as DNA: TGTGCCAGCAGCTTAATCTTGGGACAGGGGGCGTTTGGGAACACTGAAGCTTTCTTT. The variable domain in full, with the rest retrieved from reference TRBV11-2 and TRBJ1-1, is EAGVAQSPRYKIIEKRQSVAFWCNPISGHATLYWYQQILGQGPKLLIQFQNNGVVDDSQLPKDRFSAERLKGVDSTLKIQPAKLEDSAVYLCASSLILGQGAFGNTEAFFGQGTRLTVV.

This clone has a handful of counts. The chain joins TRBV6-4 to TRBJ1-2; the D gene is possibly TRBD1 (6 bases). Germline assignment: CDR1 MRHNA and CDR2 SNTAGT. The CDR3 is made up of 15 amino acids. Trimming took off 3 bases at V and 0 bases at J, with 11 bases between the two ends. CDR3 nucleotide sequence: TGTGCCAGCAGTGAGTCAGGGGACACTAACTATGGCTACACCTTC. This codes for CASSESGDTNYGYTF.

The V call is TRBV27, the J call TRBJ2-1; D is undetermined. Germline CDR1 and CDR2: MNHEY and SMNVEV (reference sequence). The CDR3 totals 15 residues. V shed 6 bases and J shed 0 bases, with 12 bases lying between them. The CDR3 loop reads CASRIRVGSYNEQFF. The CDR3, as DNA: TGTGCCAGCAGGATACGGGTGGGCTCCTACAATGAGCAGTTCTTC.

The chain joins TRBV29-1 to TRBJ1-2; possible D gene TRBD1, 6 bases. From germline, CDR1 is SQVTM and CDR2 ANQGSEA. V shed 1 base and J shed 4 bases, with 10 bases lying between them. This CDR3 has 13 amino acids. CDR3 in DNA: TGCAGCGTTGAAGGGGGGCAGGTCTATGGCTACACCTTC. It encodes CSVEGGQVYGYTF.

V usage is TRBV11-3 and J usage is TRBJ2-1; D is uncertain. The germline gives CDR1 SGHNT, CDR2 YENEEA. The CDR3 is made up of 12 amino acids. Trimming removed 7 bases from V and 4 bases from J, with 8 bases in between. CDR3 region: CASTIRYNEQFF. CDR3 coding DNA: TGTGCCAGCACCATTCGGTACAATGAGCAGTTCTTC.

V is TRBV7-2 and J is TRBJ1-1, with a weak D call TRBD1 (6 bases). Germline CDR1 reads SGHTA; CDR2 reads FQGNSA. CDR3 length equals 14 residues. V was clipped by 5 bases and J by 2 bases, with 12 bases between them. The CDR3 DNA sequence: TGTGCCAGCAGCAAAGGGGGGGTTAACACTGAAGCTTTCTTT. It is translated as CASSKGGVNTEAFF.

The chain uses TRBV30 and TRBJ1-1, with 7 nucleotides matching TRBD1. The junction had 3 bases not matched to a gene; V was cut back by 2 bases and J by 3 bases. The CDR3 has 13 residues. Germline CDR1 GTSNPN, CDR2 SVGIG (reference sequence). CDR3 residues: CAWSSQGDTEAFF. CDR3 DNA sequence: TGTGCCTGGAGTTCTCAGGGGGACACTGAAGCTTTCTTT.

The chain employs TRBV28 and TRBJ1-3; D perhaps matches TRBD1 (5 bases). V shed 8 bases and J shed 0 bases, with 11 bases lying between them. The CDR3 has 14 residues. Looked up from germline, CDR1 is MDHEN and CDR2 is SYDVKM. The CDR3 loop reads CASRTGGSGNTIYF. The CDR3 bases are TGTGCCAGCCGCACGGGGGGCTCTGGAAACACCATATATTTT.

The chain links TRBV10-3 to TRBJ1-2, with no clear D. V lost 6 bases and J lost 4, with 18 bases in between. The CDR3 is 15 amino acids. Per the germline V gene, CDR1 is ENHRY and CDR2 is SYGVKD. The chain's CDR3 is CAISPQRARGYGYTF. The CDR3 coding sequence is TGTGCCATCAGCCCTCAGAGGGCGAGAGGCTATGGCTACACCTTC.

J is TRBJ2-3 and V is TRBV10-3, with 9 bases matching TRBD2. CDR1 and CDR2 (germline): ENHRY, SYGVKD. V shed 2 bases, J shed 2 bases, and the junction held 2 bases outside the gene matches. The CDR3 is 15 residues long. CDR3 region: CAISEASGTTDTQYF. The CDR3 DNA is TGTGCCATCAGTGAGGCTAGCGGGACCACAGATACGCAGTATTTT.